What follows describes a single TCR beta chain. The length of the CDR3 is 11 residues. Trimming shortened V by 1 base and J by 12 bases, and 7 bases separated the two germline ends. Germline lookup yields CDR1 GTSNPN and CDR2 SVGIG (reference sequence). The record originates from a study of blood T cell repertoires in COVID-19. Study as a whole: The United States, Italy and Spain were the sources of the acute and convalescent COVID-19 samples. Nucleic acid was either cDNA or gDNA, and it came from T cells, B-cell-depleted T cells, or PBMCs.

In the original processing: Amplifying reference gene primers gave estimates of nucleated cell counts. Repertoires were generated with immunoSEQ multiplex PCR, while TCRdb's copy carries only in-frame clones and drops some. V and J calls plus clone size are reproduced from that table; the DNA served to infer D and trimming. Of about 80,000 clones listed, about 91% are singletons. Sequenced input: peripheral blood. The source is a man between 65 and 85 years old with active or convalescent COVID-19. The rearrangement joins TRBV30 to TRBJ1-6; D not resolved. The CDR3, as DNA: TGTGCCTGGAGTGGTAGCGGACCCCTCCACTTT. It is translated as CAWSGSGPLHF.